The 27 T cell receptor beta chains given below trace back to one sample, sequenced in a study of control samples from healthy donors and cancer patients. TCRdb's table, derived via immunoSEQ multiplex PCR, lists solely in-frame clones and lacks some. Of some 70,000 clones in the sample, 83% were seen once. The sequenced sample was blood. These receptors all stem from a man between 60 and 70 years old in good health.

The rearrangement joins TRBV6-1 to TRBJ2-7; perhaps TRBD2 as D (6 bases). Per the germline V gene, CDR1 is MNHNS and CDR2 is SASEGT. The CDR3 is made up of 16 amino acids. The V end was cut by 3 bases, the J end by 2 bases, with 17 bases between. The CDR3 loop is CASSDTGGPKTYEQYF. The CDR3 nucleotides read TGTGCCAGCAGTGATACCGGAGGGCCCAAGACCTACGAGCAGTACTTC.

The V gene is TRBV18, the J gene TRBJ2-7; 8 nucleotides line up with TRBD2. Germline assignment: CDR1 KGHSH and CDR2 LQKENI. This CDR3 is built from 15 residues. Trimming at V came to 4 bases and at J to 6 bases, leaving 11 bases not matched to a gene. CDR3: CASSLSSGIGGEQYF. For the CDR3, the DNA is TGTGCCAGCTCACTAAGTAGCGGGATAGGGGGCGAGCAGTACTTC.

This clone was observed a handful of times. The V gene is TRBV18, the J gene TRBJ2-7, with 13 bases identical to TRBD2. Germline values: CDR1 KGHSH, CDR2 LQKENI. Trimming removed 2 bases from V and 4 bases from J; junction bases left unmatched: 2. The CDR3 runs 15 residues. Written as DNA, the CDR3 is TGTGCCAGCTCACCAAGGACTAGCGGGGGTTACGAGCAGTACTTC. Its translation: CASSPRTSGGYEQYF. Using reference TRBV18 and TRBJ2-7 for the parts outside the CDR3, the full variable domain is NAGVMQNPRHLVRRRGQEARLRCSPMKGHSHVYWYRQLPEEGLKFMVYLQKENIIDESGMPKERFSAEFPKEGPSILRIQQVVRGDSAAYFCASSPRTSGGYEQYFGPGTRLTVT.

In this sample, this clone turned up once. J is TRBJ1-6 and V is TRBV28; the D gene is possibly TRBD1 (6 bases). The germline V gene has CDR1 MDHEN and CDR2 SYDVKM. The CDR3 is made up of 15 amino acids. The V end was cut by 1 base, the J end by 9 bases, with 13 bases between. The DNA for the CDR3 is TGTGCCAGCAGTTTATTTCGGGGGCTGGGTTCACCCCTCCACTTT. This translates into CASSLFRGLGSPLHF.

This clone was detected only once. This chain connects TRBV28 to TRBJ2-3, with 11 bases aligning to TRBD2. The length of the CDR3 is 13 residues. After removal of 10 bases from V and 5 bases from J, the junction contained 5 bases not matched to a gene. The germline V gene has CDR1 MDHEN and CDR2 SYDVKM. The CDR3 loop is CATRTSGLDTQYF. The CDR3 nucleotides are TGTGCCACCCGGACTAGCGGGTTAGATACGCAGTATTTT.

The gene calls are TRBV19 and TRBJ1-5; a weak D match, TRBD1 (6 bases). In germline, CDR1 is LNHDA, CDR2 SQIVND (reference sequence). The CDR3 contains 14 residues. V dropped 3 bases and J dropped 3 bases, with 9 bases sitting between them. The CDR3 DNA is TGTGCCAGTAGTATGCGGGGGCCCAATCAGCCCCAGCATTTT. Translated: CASSMRGPNQPQHF.

The chain couples TRBV21-1 to TRBJ1-4; the tabulated D call, TRBD1, remains unverified against the DNA. TRBV21-1 is given as a pseudogene. The CDR3 contains 17 residues. CDR3 sequence reads: CASTLDRPSATNEKLFF. The CDR3 coding sequence is TGTGCCAGCACCCTGGACAGACCAAGCGCAACTAATGAAAAACTGTTTTTT.

The rearrangement links TRBV2 to TRBJ2-3; possible D gene TRBD2, 5 bases. The V end was cut by 8 bases, the J end by 6 bases, with 9 bases between. This CDR3 region has 11 residues. The germline gives CDR1 SNHLY, CDR2 FYNNEI. The CDR3, as DNA: TGTGCCAGCGAACTAGTTGATACGCAGTATTTT. Translation gives CASELVDTQYF.

The chain links TRBV12-3 or TRBV12-4 to TRBJ2-5, with D tentatively TRBD1 (6 bases). Trimming shortened V by 1 base and J by 5 bases, and 8 bases separated the two germline ends. CDR3 length equals 13 residues. CDR3 DNA: TGTGCCAGCAGTTTAGAGCAGGGGGAGACCCAGTACTTC. Translated: CASSLEQGETQYF.

The chain joins TRBV4-3 to TRBJ2-2, with 12 bases aligning to TRBD2. The CDR3 sequence is 19 residues long. V lost 0 bases to trimming and J lost 0 bases; unmatched junction nucleotides: 5. Germline CDR1 LGHNA, CDR2 YSLEER. Written as DNA, the CDR3 is TGCGCCAGCAGCCAAGATGTGACTAGCGGGAGTTCGAACACCGGGGAGCTGTTTTTT. Protein product: CASSQDVTSGSSNTGELFF.

This clone occurred many times. The V call is TRBV4-3, the J call TRBJ2-7, with a possible D match to TRBD1 (5 bases). Trimming shortened V by 4 bases and J by 5 bases, and 15 bases separated the two germline ends. The CDR3 has 14 amino acids. Germline loops: CDR1 LGHNA, CDR2 YSLEER. The CDR3 region is CASSLTALSNEQYF. The DNA of the CDR3 is TGCGCCAGCAGCCTGACAGCCTTGAGCAACGAGCAGTACTTC.

The V call is TRBV6-2 or TRBV6-3, the J call TRBJ1-5; 7 bases match TRBD1. This CDR3 is built from 16 residues. Germline loops: CDR1 MNHEY, CDR2 SVGEGT. The V gene end was trimmed by 5 bases and the J gene end by 5 bases; junction bases not matched to a gene: 12. The CDR3 DNA reads TGTGCCAGCAGTATTCGCCGGGACAGAGCTTATCAGCCCCAGCATTTT. Protein: CASSIRRDRAYQPQHF.

The V and J genes are TRBV11-2 and TRBJ2-7, with 10 bases lining up with TRBD1. The CDR3 has 15 amino acids. Germline-derived CDR1 and CDR2 are SGHAT and FQNNGV. V gave up 4 bases and J gave up 2 bases; unmatched junction bases: 5. DNA for the CDR3: TGTGCCAGCAGCTCATCCGGGACAGGGGCCTACGAGCAGTACTTC. As protein: CASSSSGTGAYEQYF. The whole variable domain, filled in from reference TRBV11-2 and TRBJ2-7, reads EAGVAQSPRYKIIEKRQSVAFWCNPISGHATLYWYQQILGQGPKLLIQFQNNGVVDDSQLPKDRFSAERLKGVDSTLKIQPAKLEDSAVYLCASSSSGTGAYEQYFGPGTRLTVT.

V gene TRBV10-3 combines with J gene TRBJ1-1, with D tentatively TRBD1 (5 bases). The CDR3 spans 15 residues. Trimming removed 0 bases at V and 4 bases at J, with 12 bases between. Germline lookup yields CDR1 ENHRY and CDR2 SYGVKD. CDR3 coding DNA: TGTGCCATCAGTGAGTCGGCAGGGAGTGTCACTGAAGCTTTCTTT. It yields the protein CAISESAGSVTEAFF.

V and J are TRBV29-1 and TRBJ1-1; TRBD1 is a possible D gene (5 bases). CDR3 length: 15 residues. Trimming pared 7 bases from V and 0 bases from J, leaving 18 bases between. The germline V gene has CDR1 SQVTM and CDR2 ANQGSEA. CDR3 nucleotides: TGCAGCGCGTACCCGTCAGGGAGATTGAACACTGAAGCTTTCTTT. The encoded protein is CSAYPSGRLNTEAFF.

The J gene is TRBJ2-4, the V gene TRBV20-1; D is unclear. V shed 4 bases and J shed 6 bases, with 7 bases lying between them. Germline lookup yields CDR1 DFQATT and CDR2 SNEGSKA (reference sequence). This CDR3 has 11 residues. CDR3 DNA: TGCAGTGCTATGACCACAAACATTCAGTACTTC. Translating it yields CSAMTTNIQYF.

The chain couples TRBV29-1 to TRBJ1-2; D may be TRBD1 (5 bases). This CDR3 is built from 13 residues. V gave up 5 bases and J gave up 5 bases, with 15 bases separating them. Germline loops: CDR1 SQVTM, CDR2 ANQGSEA. The CDR3 nucleotides are TGCAGCGTTCAGGGCATGGGAAGGTATGGCTACACCTTC. Protein: CSVQGMGRYGYTF.

The V and J genes are TRBV29-1 and TRBJ2-2; 10 bases match TRBD1. The CDR3 covers 16 residues. The germline CDR1 and CDR2 sequences are SQVTM and ANQGSEA. The V and J ends lost 3 bases and 2 bases, in that order; junction bases with no gene match: 6. The CDR3 DNA reads as TGCAGCGTTGACCAGACAGGGGGCGGAAACACCGGGGAGCTGTTTTTT. Translated: CSVDQTGGGNTGELFF.

This chain links TRBV5-6 with TRBJ2-7; TRBD1 might be the D (5 bases). Germline lookup yields CDR1 SGHDT and CDR2 YYEEEE. CDR3 size: 13 residues. Trimming removed 1 base from V and 7 bases from J, with 12 bases in between. This CDR3 is CASSLNRMMEQYF. The DNA for the CDR3 is TGTGCCAGCAGCTTGAACAGGATGATGGAGCAGTACTTC.

The rearrangement uses TRBV21-1 and TRBJ1-2; the DNA was not used to check the table's D call, TRBD1. TRBV21-1 is flagged as a pseudogene. CDR3 size: 12 residues. The CDR3 DNA reads TGTGCCAGCAGCAAGGGCGACTATGGCTACACCTTC. Translation: CASSKGDYGYTF.

The chain links TRBV5-5 to TRBJ2-2; 10 positions match TRBD2. CDR1 SGHKS and CDR2 YYEKEE come from the germline V gene (reference sequence). Trimming removed 2 bases from V and 5 bases from J; junction bases left unmatched: 6. There are 16 residues in the CDR3. The CDR3 region is CASSLLAGGSTGELFF. CDR3 nucleotide sequence: TGTGCCAGCAGCTTATTAGCGGGAGGAAGTACCGGGGAGCTGTTTTTT.

This chain uses TRBV12-2 with TRBJ1-2. TRBV12-2 is a pseudogene segment. The length of the CDR3 is 13 residues. CDR3 DNA: TGTGCAAGTCGACCGGGACCTCCCTATGGCTACACCTTC. Translating gives CASRPGPPYGYTF.

This clone was recorded a few times. V gene TRBV6-1 combines with J gene TRBJ1-2; 7 nucleotides match TRBD1. CDR1 MNHNS and CDR2 SASEGT come from the germline V gene. The CDR3 loop spans 13 amino acids. Trimming took 2 bases from V and 8 from J; bases not matched to a gene: 5. CDR3 sequence reads: CASSERDRVGYTF. The CDR3 bases are TGTGCCAGCAGTGAAAGAGACAGGGTCGGCTACACCTTC.

The rearrangement joins TRBV7-2 to TRBJ2-2; TRBD1 or TRBD2 may be the D gene (5 bases each). V dropped 4 bases and J dropped 0 bases, with 9 bases sitting between them. The CDR3 is 15 residues long. Germline-derived CDR1 and CDR2 are SGHTA and FQGNSA. The CDR3 coding sequence is TGTGCCAGCAGCTCGGGACGGTCGAACACCGGGGAGCTGTTTTTT. Its protein is CASSSGRSNTGELFF.

The V gene is TRBV5-1, the J gene TRBJ2-3; D is possibly TRBD2 (5 bases). Trimming pared 1 base from V and 4 bases from J, leaving 7 bases between. Germline CDR1 reads SGHRS; CDR2 reads YFSETQ. This CDR3 has 13 residues. CDR3 loop: CASSLYGADTQYF. In DNA, the CDR3 is TGCGCCAGCAGCTTGTACGGGGCAGATACGCAGTATTTT.

The chain carries TRBV28 and TRBJ2-7; D is possibly TRBD1 (5 bases). The ends were cut back, 2 bases at V and 0 bases at J, with 11 bases in the middle. The germline gives CDR1 MDHEN, CDR2 SYDVKM. The CDR3 totals 15 residues. CDR3 in DNA: TGTGCCAGCAGTTTACAGGGTAGGAACTCCTACGAGCAGTACTTC. The encoded protein is CASSLQGRNSYEQYF.

The rearrangement uses TRBV5-6 and TRBJ2-1; D not certain. The V gene's germline CDR1 is SGHDT and CDR2 YYEEEE. V was pared by 2 bases and J by 7 bases, with 7 bases between. The CDR3 covers 12 residues. The CDR3, as DNA: TGTGCCAGCAGCTTTTCAGAGAATGAGCAGTTCTTC. It specifies CASSFSENEQFF.